The 23 T cell receptor beta chains below all came from one sample that was sequenced in a study of blood T cell repertoires in COVID-19. Data came from immunoSEQ multiplex PCR; TCRdb stores just in-frame clones and leaves some out. The table includes 240,000 or so clones, about four fifths detected once. Sequenced input: peripheral blood. The receptors stem from a woman under 30 with acute or convalescent COVID-19.

This rearrangement joins TRBV7-2 to TRBJ2-3; 9 positions agree with TRBD2. J gave up 4 bases and V 0 bases, and 8 bases lay outside the gene matches. CDR1 and CDR2 from the germline V gene are SGHTA and FQGNSA. The CDR3 length is 17 residues. This CDR3 reads CASSLAASGKAADTQYF. CDR3 in DNA: TGTGCCAGCAGCTTAGCCGCTAGCGGGAAGGCCGCAGATACGCAGTATTTT.

This chain joins TRBV5-1 and TRBJ1-2; no clear D. CDR1 is SGHRS, CDR2 YFSETQ, per germline. This CDR3 is 13 amino acids long. V was clipped by 4 bases and J by 3 bases, with 10 bases between them. CDR3 loop: CASSVDGDYGYTF. The CDR3 DNA follows: TGCGCCAGCAGCGTGGACGGAGACTATGGCTACACCTTC.

The chain carries TRBV27 and TRBJ2-2, with 11 positions matching TRBD2. This CDR3 spans 17 amino acids. Germline V CDR1 and CDR2: MNHEY, SMNVEV (reference sequence). Germline trimming cut 4 bases from V and 1 base from J; bases unmatched to any gene: 5. CDR3 sequence reads: CASSSIGTSGNTGELFF. The DNA for the CDR3 is TGTGCCAGCAGTTCGATAGGGACTAGCGGGAACACCGGGGAGCTGTTTTTT.

This sequence joins TRBV6-5 and TRBJ2-7; 7 positions agree with TRBD2. In germline, CDR1 is MNHEY, CDR2 SVGAGI. The V gene end was trimmed by 4 bases and the J gene end by 0 bases; junction bases not matched to a gene: 9. The length of the CDR3 is 16 residues. The CDR3 spells CASSSSLAASSYEQYF. The CDR3 nucleotides read TGTGCCAGCAGTTCGAGTCTAGCGGCAAGCTCCTACGAGCAGTACTTC.

The V call is TRBV5-8, the J call TRBJ1-1, with 12 bases fitting TRBD1. Germline V lookup: CDR1 SGHTS, CDR2 YDEGEE. V trimming: 4 bases; J trimming: 6 bases; junction bases outside the gene matches: 10. The CDR3 runs to 16 residues. CDR3 nucleotides: TGTGCCAGCAGCGACCGGGACAGGGGGCGTTTCGCTGAAGCTTTCTTT. Translation gives CASSDRDRGRFAEAFF.

The chain carries TRBV19 and TRBJ2-7, with D tentatively TRBD1 (6 bases). V lost 10 bases and J lost 3, with 16 bases in between. CDR1 and CDR2 (germline): LNHDA, SQIVND (reference sequence). CDR3 length: 13 residues. This CDR3 is CATQAQGLYEQYF. In DNA, the CDR3 is TGTGCCACCCAGGCCCAGGGGCTCTACGAGCAGTACTTC.

The chain recombines TRBV7-2 with TRBJ2-7, with TRBD2 identical over 10 bases. The germline V gene has CDR1 SGHTA and CDR2 FQGNSA. The CDR3 has 16 amino acids. Trimming cost V 4 bases and J 0 bases; bases outside gene matches: 6. CDR3 nucleotide sequence: TGTGCCAGCAGCTCTCAAACTAGCGGGATCTCCTACGAGCAGTACTTC. Translated: CASSSQTSGISYEQYF. Looking up the rest from reference TRBV7-2 and TRBJ2-7 gives the full variable domain: GAGVSQSPSNKVTEKGKDVELRCDPISGHTALYWYRQSLGQGLEFLIYFQGNSAPDKSGLPSDRFSAERTGGSVSTLTIQRTQQEDSAVYLCASSSQTSGISYEQYFGPGTRLTVT.

The V and J genes are TRBV7-2 and TRBJ2-3; TRBD2 agrees at 11 bases. The CDR3 covers 17 residues. Germline V gene data show CDR1 as SGHTA and CDR2 as FQGNSA. The ends lost 4 bases at V and 6 bases at J; junction bases unmatched: 12. The CDR3 DNA follows: TGTGCCAGCAGCTCCCCTGGCCCTAGCGGGAGGTCCGATACGCAGTATTTT. It yields the protein CASSSPGPSGRSDTQYF.

The V call is TRBV2, the J call TRBJ2-7; no firm D call. V was trimmed by 5 bases and J by 0 bases, leaving 14 bases between them. The CDR3 consists of 15 residues. Per germline, CDR1 SNHLY and CDR2 FYNNEI. CDR3 nucleotides: TGTGCCAGCAGTAAAACGAGCGTATTCTCCTACGAGCAGTACTTC. Its protein product is CASSKTSVFSYEQYF.

V gene TRBV14 combines with J gene TRBJ2-7; 10 bases map to TRBD1. Germline loops: CDR1 SGHDN, CDR2 FVKESK. V trimming: 4 bases; J trimming: 1 base; junction bases outside the gene matches: 4. CDR3 length: 15 amino acids. CDR3 protein: CASSRPGQGSYEQYF. Written as DNA, the CDR3 is TGTGCCAGCAGCCGCCCGGGACAGGGGTCCTACGAGCAGTACTTC.

The V gene is TRBV23-1, the J gene TRBJ2-7; 11 bases are a match to TRBD2. TRBV23-1 is designated an ORF whose function remains uncertain. The ends lost 7 bases at V and 3 bases at J; junction bases unmatched: 5. The CDR3 length is 14 residues. The CDR3 nucleotides read TGCGCCAGCACCTTAGCGGGAGGGAACTACGAGCAGTACTTC. Translation gives CASTLAGGNYEQYF.

CDR3 loop: CASRIQGAGAFF. CDR3 nucleotide sequence: TGTGCCAGTAGGATACAGGGGGCTGGAGCTTTCTTT. This chain joins TRBV19 and TRBJ1-1; 9 nucleotides line up with TRBD1. Germline loops: CDR1 LNHDA, CDR2 SQIVND (reference sequence). The CDR3 spans 12 residues. With V trimmed by 6 bases and J by 10 bases, 6 bases remained unmatched.

V is TRBV2 and J is TRBJ2-1; TRBD1 might be the D (5 bases). The V end was cut by 6 bases, the J end by 4 bases, with 10 bases between. Germline values: CDR1 SNHLY, CDR2 FYNNEI. This CDR3 contains 13 residues. As DNA, the CDR3 is TGTGCCAGCAGAAAGGACACTTACAATGAGCAGTTCTTC. Translated, it gives CASRKDTYNEQFF.

In its sample, this clone was seen a few times. This sequence joins TRBV20-1 and TRBJ2-7; D is undetermined. CDR3 length: 12 residues. V was shortened by 3 bases and J by 0 bases, with 6 bases between the two germline ends. The V gene's germline CDR1 is DFQATT and CDR2 SNEGSKA (reference sequence). The CDR3 sequence is CSASYLSYEQYF. In DNA form, the CDR3 reads TGCAGTGCTAGTTATCTCTCCTACGAGCAGTACTTC.

CDR3 sequence: CASSFSGNEQYF. In DNA, the CDR3 is TGTGCCAGCAGTTTTAGCGGGAACGAGCAGTACTTC. The chain employs TRBV12-3 or TRBV12-4 and TRBJ2-7; 8 bases align to TRBD2. V trimming: 3 bases; J trimming: 5 bases; junction bases outside the gene matches: 0. The CDR3 is made up of 12 amino acids.

V is TRBV7-2 and J is TRBJ2-3; TRBD2 matches 8 bases. Germline assignment: CDR1 SGHTA and CDR2 FQGNSA. J lost 0 bases, V lost 4 bases, and 12 bases had no gene match. The CDR3 has 18 residues. CDR3 region: CASSSTMRGAPSTDTQYF. The CDR3 nucleotides read TGTGCCAGCAGCTCCACCATGCGGGGGGCCCCTAGCACAGATACGCAGTATTTT.

A few counts support this clone. V gene TRBV3-1 (or the pseudogene TRBV3-2) combines with J gene TRBJ2-3; TRBD2 might be the D (7 bases). V was shortened by 3 bases and J by 4 bases, with 14 bases between the two germline ends. The CDR3 totals 15 residues. CDR1 and CDR2 (germline): LGHDT, YNNKEL (reference sequence). The CDR3 DNA reads as TGTGCCAGCAGCCACTCAGGGGAGGGGGCAGATACGCAGTATTTT. Translation: CASSHSGEGADTQYF.

This chain uses TRBV6-5 with TRBJ2-7, with D unclear. Trimming cost V 5 bases and J 6 bases, with 11 bases left between them. Germline CDR1 is MNHEY and CDR2 is SVGAGI. This CDR3 is built from 12 residues. CDR3 protein: CASSLPSPEQYF. CDR3 in DNA: TGTGCCAGCAGTCTTCCTAGTCCCGAGCAGTACTTC.

This clone was seen a handful of times. This chain joins TRBV5-4 and TRBJ1-1; TRBD1 agrees at 9 bases. The V gene's germline CDR1 is SGHNT and CDR2 YYREEE (reference sequence). V shed 4 bases, J shed 0 bases, and the junction held 7 bases outside the gene matches. The CDR3 runs 16 residues. CDR3 DNA sequence: TGTGCCAGCAGCCCGGGACAGGGTTACATGAACACTGAAGCTTTCTTT. Amino acids: CASSPGQGYMNTEAFF.

V gene TRBV2 combines with J gene TRBJ1-1; no reliable D call. V was clipped by 7 bases and J by 7 bases, with 7 bases between them. CDR1 is SNHLY, CDR2 FYNNEI, per germline. This CDR3 has 10 residues. In DNA, the CDR3 is TGTGCCAGCAACAGAATTGAAGCTTTCTTT. Its translation is CASNRIEAFF.

The V and J genes are TRBV19 and TRBJ2-5; 8 bases agree with TRBD2. The CDR3 has 15 residues. Germline CDR1 and CDR2: LNHDA and SQIVND (reference sequence). The J segment lost 2 bases and the V segment lost 5 bases, leaving 7 bases of the junction unmatched. DNA for the CDR3: TGTGCCAGTAGTCTTACTAGCGGAGGACAAGAGACCCAGTACTTC. Amino acid sequence: CASSLTSGGQETQYF.

The genes are TRBV29-1 and TRBJ2-7; tentatively, D is TRBD2 (6 bases). Germline V gives CDR1 SQVTM, CDR2 ANQGSEA. This CDR3 is built from 15 residues. The germline V and J ends were trimmed by 2 bases and 6 bases, with 20 bases remaining between them. The CDR3 coding sequence is TGCAGCGTTGAAAGTGGGGATGTTTGGGGAGGCGAGCAGTACTTC. It encodes CSVESGDVWGGEQYF.

This sequence joins TRBV15 and TRBJ2-2; 8 positions match TRBD2. Per germline, CDR1 LNHNV and CDR2 YYDKDF (reference sequence). J gave up 3 bases and V 1 base, and 7 bases lay outside the gene matches. The CDR3 is 17 amino acids. The CDR3: CATSRGMASGYTGELFF. The CDR3 DNA reads as TGTGCCACCAGCAGAGGTATGGCTAGCGGGTACACCGGGGAGCTGTTTTTT.